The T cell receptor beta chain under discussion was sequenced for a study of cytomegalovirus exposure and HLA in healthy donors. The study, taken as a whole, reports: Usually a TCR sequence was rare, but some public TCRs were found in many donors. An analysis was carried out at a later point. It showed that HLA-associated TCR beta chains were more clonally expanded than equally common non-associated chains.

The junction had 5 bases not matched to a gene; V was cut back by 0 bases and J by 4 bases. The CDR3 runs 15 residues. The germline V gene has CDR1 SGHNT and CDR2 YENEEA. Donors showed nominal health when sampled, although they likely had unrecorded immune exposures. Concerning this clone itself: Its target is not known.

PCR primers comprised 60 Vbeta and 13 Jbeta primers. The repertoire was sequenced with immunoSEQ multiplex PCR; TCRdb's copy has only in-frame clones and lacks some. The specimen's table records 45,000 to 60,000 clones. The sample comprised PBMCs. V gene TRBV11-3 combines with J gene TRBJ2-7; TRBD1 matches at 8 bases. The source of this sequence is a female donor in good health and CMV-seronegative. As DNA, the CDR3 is TGTGCCAGCAGCTTAGAAGCTCGACAGGGGTACGAGCAGTACTTC. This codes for CASSLEARQGYEQYF.